This T cell receptor (beta chain) stems from a study of blood T cell repertoires in COVID-19. This clone was observed once. The CDR3 is 14 amino acids. Between the trimmed V and J ends, which lost 3 bases and 6 bases, there was a span of 13 bases. As processed by the authors: Estimates of nucleated cell counts were drawn from the amplification of reference gene primers. Some clones are missing from TCRdb's copy, which holds only in-frame ones; the method was immunoSEQ multiplex PCR. V and J calls and clone size come straight from that table; D and trimming were deduced from the DNA. This table holds under 250,000 clones, 88% found once.

This clonotype was sampled from a woman aged 25 to 45 with COVID-19, enrolled during active disease. Sequenced: peripheral blood. The rearrangement joins TRBV5-3 to TRBJ2-1; D perhaps matches TRBD1 (6 bases). TRBV5-3 is flagged as an ORF with uncertain function. The CDR3 DNA follows: TGTGCCAGAAGCTGCCTGGACAGTCCCAATGAGCAGTTCTTC. It is translated as CARSCLDSPNEQFF.